This TCR beta chain was captured in a study of graft-versus-host responses after intestinal transplantation. Some clones are missing from TCRdb's copy, which holds only in-frame ones; the method was immunoSEQ multiplex PCR. The repertoire holds some 130,000 clones, with roughly nine tenths as singletons. With 3 bases removed from V and 4 bases from J, the gap between germline ends came to 20 bases. Germline V gene lookup returns CDR1 LGHNA and CDR2 YNFKEQ. CDR3 length: 17 amino acids. Comment on this clone: No antigen is known for it.

The chain joins TRBV4-2 to TRBJ2-3; D assignment may be TRBD1 or TRBD2 (5 bases each). This clonotype was obtained from a human donor who received an intestinal transplant. Sample: unstimulated CD4+ T cells sorted from spleen or lymph node cells, taken before intestinal transplant. The chain's CDR3 is CASSQLRSGTRSDTQYF. CDR3 sequence (DNA): TGTGCCAGCAGCCAGCTGAGATCCGGGACGCGGTCAGATACGCAGTATTTT.